The present T cell receptor beta chain was sequenced within a study of T cell repertoires in cytomegalovirus infection (dated by TCRdb to about 2019). Background on the whole study: Recently identified HLA-C-restricted CMV epitopes, whose presentation resists viral immunomodulation, were targeted by peptide stimulations together with well-studied HLA-B-restricted epitopes. The HLA type of each donor mattered for the analysis, because public TCR beta signatures pointed to carriage of CMV infection along with the matching HLA type. General conclusions and limits of the study: Cumulative frequency of public TCR beta family members discriminated carriers of CMV infection plus the relevant HLA type in this cohort and an independent approximately 400-donor cohort. The ex vivo response was dominated by HLA-C-restricted CMV-specific TCR beta clonotypes, which also provided the single most frequent clonotype in two of eight donors.

Note on this clonotype: What antigen it recognizes has not been identified. No much larger clonotype is one base removed from it; base qualities were not supplied.

Reads for this sample came from an Illumina HiSeq 1500. The public reads were reprocessed in TCRdb via fastp at Q25 and MiXCR, keeping in-frame beta chains. Entries are consolidated by CDR3 protein sequence, retaining the most common genes and DNA. The sample table holds some 130,000 distinct CDR3 sequences, of which 30% to 40% were seen once. About 50% of the sample is in the top ten clones. Based on the germline V gene, the CDR1 and CDR2 sequences are SGHAT and FQNNGV. The CDR3, cysteine through phenylalanine, is 17 amino acids long. Only the CDR3 DNA is retained, 51 bases long and in frame from the first base. At the junction V is shortened by 5 bases and J by 5 bases; bases outside the gene matches: 8. The treatment or condition label for this specimen denotes: in vitro stimulation with specific CMV peptide epitopes to enrich CMV-specific T cells.

The clonotype originates from a human donor in good health (CMV status not recorded). Some clones in this sample may be carry-over from other donors' samples. The input for sequencing was CD8+ T cells from cultured PBMCs, taken from culture after CMV antigen stimulation. The V gene is TRBV11-2 and the J gene is TRBJ2-2; a stretch of 13 junction bases matches TRBD2. The DNA reads TGTGCCAGCAGCGGATGGACTAGCGGGGGCTCAACCGGGGAGCTGTTTTTT. Its product reads: CASSGWTSGGSTGELFF.